Sequencing of this TCR beta chain was carried out in a study of beta chain features in type 1 diabetes. This clone turned up a few times. Its antigen is as yet unknown. CDR1 SQVTM and CDR2 ANQGSEA come from the germline V gene. Between the trimmed V and J ends, which lost 6 bases and 2 bases, there was a span of 10 bases. This CDR3 has 12 amino acids. Investigators reverse transcribed all isolated RNA, so they sequenced expressed TCRB transcripts. Generated by immunoSEQ multiplex PCR, the TCRdb table keeps only in-frame clones and is missing some. In the table there are 300,000 to 350,000 clones, roughly 14% of which are singletons. Whole-study results and caveats: Among patients with Type 1 diabetes, TCRB CDR3s were moderately but significantly shorter in every one of the four CD4+ subsets.

This rearrangement joins TRBV29-1 to TRBJ1-2; D call uncertain. The sequence was obtained from a woman aged 18-35 years with type 1 diabetes. The sequenced sample was naive CD4+ T cells from blood. This CDR3 is CSVRGQNYGYTF. The DNA of the CDR3 is TGCAGCGTCCGAGGTCAGAACTATGGCTACACCTTC.